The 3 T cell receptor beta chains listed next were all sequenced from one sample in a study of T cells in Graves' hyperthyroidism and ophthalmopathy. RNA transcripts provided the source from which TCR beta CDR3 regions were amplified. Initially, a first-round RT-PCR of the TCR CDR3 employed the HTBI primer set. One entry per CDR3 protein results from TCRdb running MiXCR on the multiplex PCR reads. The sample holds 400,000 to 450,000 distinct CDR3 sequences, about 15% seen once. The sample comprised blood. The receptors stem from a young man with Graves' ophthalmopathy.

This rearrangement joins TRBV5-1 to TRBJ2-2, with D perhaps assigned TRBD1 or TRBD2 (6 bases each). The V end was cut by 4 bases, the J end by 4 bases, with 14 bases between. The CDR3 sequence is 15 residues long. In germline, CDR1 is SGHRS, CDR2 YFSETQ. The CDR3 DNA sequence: TGCGCCAGCAGCCCCCGGGGGACACCCACCGGGGAGCTGTTTTTT. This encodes CASSPRGTPTGELFF.

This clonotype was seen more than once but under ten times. The DNA for the CDR3 is TGTGCCAGCAGTTTGATTGCTAGCGGGAGGTTAGGGGAGCTGTTTTTT. It yields the protein CASSLIASGRLGELFF. The chain links TRBV28 to TRBJ2-2, with 11 bases fitting TRBD2. Per the germline V gene, CDR1 is MDHEN and CDR2 is SYDVKM. This CDR3 comprises 16 residues. Losses at the gene ends were 3 bases for V and 8 bases for J; bases not matched to a gene: 8.

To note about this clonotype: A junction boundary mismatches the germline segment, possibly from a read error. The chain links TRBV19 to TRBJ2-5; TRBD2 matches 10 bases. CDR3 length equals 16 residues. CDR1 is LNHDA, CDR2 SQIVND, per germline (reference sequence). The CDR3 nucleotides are TGTGCCAGTTCAAAGAACTCACTAGCGGGACAAGAGACCCGGTACTTC. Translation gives CASSKNSLAGQETRYF. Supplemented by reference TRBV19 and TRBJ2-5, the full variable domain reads DGGITQSPKYLFRKEGQNVTLSCEQNLNHDAMYWYRQDPGQGLRLIYYSQIVNDFQKGDIAEGYSVSREKKESFPLTVTSAQKNPTAFYLCASSKNSLAGQETRYFGPGTRLLVL.